This record covers a single TCR beta chain. The data were obtained in a study of blood T cell repertoires in COVID-19. The authors' processing: Quantification of nucleated cells was approximated via reference gene primer amplification. Here immunoSEQ multiplex PCR was the method, and the copy in TCRdb shows in-frame clones only, minus some. V and J calls and clone size are those listed in that table; D and trimming were worked out from the DNA. The table shows 100,000 or so clones, with roughly 79% occurring only once. The CDR3 extends over 18 amino acids. The ends lost 0 bases at V and 5 bases at J; junction bases unmatched: 11. Per the germline V gene, CDR1 is LGHNA and CDR2 is YSLEER.

This sequence was found in a woman aged 70 to 79 with acute or convalescent COVID-19. The material sequenced was peripheral blood. This chain joins TRBV4-3 and TRBJ2-1; TRBD2 agrees at 9 bases. CDR3 DNA: TGCGCCAGCAGCCAAGATCTCGGCTTGCGGGGGGGAAACAATGAGCAGTTCTTC. Its protein is CASSQDLGLRGGNNEQFF.